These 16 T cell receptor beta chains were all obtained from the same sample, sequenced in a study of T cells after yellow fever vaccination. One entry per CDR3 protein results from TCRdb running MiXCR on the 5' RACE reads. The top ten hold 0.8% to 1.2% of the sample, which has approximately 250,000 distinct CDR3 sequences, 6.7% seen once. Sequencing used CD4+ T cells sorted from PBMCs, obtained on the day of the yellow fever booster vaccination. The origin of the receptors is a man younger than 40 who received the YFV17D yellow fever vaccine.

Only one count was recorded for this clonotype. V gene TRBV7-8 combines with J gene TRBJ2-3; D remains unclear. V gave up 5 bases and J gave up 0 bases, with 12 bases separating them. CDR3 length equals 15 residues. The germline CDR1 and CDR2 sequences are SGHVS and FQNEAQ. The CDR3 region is CASSRRTQSTDTQYF. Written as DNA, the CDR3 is TGTGCCAGCAGCCGAAGGACGCAAAGCACAGATACGCAGTATTTT.

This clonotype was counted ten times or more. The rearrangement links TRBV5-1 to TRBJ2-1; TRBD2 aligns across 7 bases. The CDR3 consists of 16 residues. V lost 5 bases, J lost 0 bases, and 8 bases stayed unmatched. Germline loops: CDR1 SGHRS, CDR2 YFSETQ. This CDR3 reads CASRPNSGLSYNEQFF. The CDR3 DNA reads TGCGCCAGCAGACCCAATAGCGGGCTCTCCTACAATGAGCAGTTCTTC.

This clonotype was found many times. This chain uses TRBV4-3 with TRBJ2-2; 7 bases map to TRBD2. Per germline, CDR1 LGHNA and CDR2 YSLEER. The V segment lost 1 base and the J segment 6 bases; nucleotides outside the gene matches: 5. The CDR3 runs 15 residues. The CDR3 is CASSQGTRSAGELFF. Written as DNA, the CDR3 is TGCGCCAGCAGCCAAGGGACTAGATCGGCCGGGGAGCTGTTTTTT.

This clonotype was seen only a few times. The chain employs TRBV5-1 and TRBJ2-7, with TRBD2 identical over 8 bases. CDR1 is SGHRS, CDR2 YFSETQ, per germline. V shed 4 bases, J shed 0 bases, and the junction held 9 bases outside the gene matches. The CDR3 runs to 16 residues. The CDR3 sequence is CASSPDGRAHSYEQYF. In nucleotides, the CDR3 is TGCGCCAGCAGCCCCGACGGGAGGGCACACTCCTACGAGCAGTACTTC. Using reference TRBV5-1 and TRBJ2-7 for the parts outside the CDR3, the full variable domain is KAGVTQTPRYLIKTRGQQVTLSCSPISGHRSVSWYQQTPGQGLQFLFEYFSETQRNKGNFPGRFSGRQFSNSRSEMNVSTLELGDSALYLCASSPDGRAHSYEQYFGPGTRLTVT.

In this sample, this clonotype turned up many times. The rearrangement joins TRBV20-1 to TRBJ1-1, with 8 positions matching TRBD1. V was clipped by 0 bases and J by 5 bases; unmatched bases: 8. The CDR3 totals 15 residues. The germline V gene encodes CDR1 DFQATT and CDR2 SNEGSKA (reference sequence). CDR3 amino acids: CSARENQGAGTEAFF. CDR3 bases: TGCAGTGCTAGAGAAAATCAGGGGGCAGGGACTGAAGCTTTCTTT.

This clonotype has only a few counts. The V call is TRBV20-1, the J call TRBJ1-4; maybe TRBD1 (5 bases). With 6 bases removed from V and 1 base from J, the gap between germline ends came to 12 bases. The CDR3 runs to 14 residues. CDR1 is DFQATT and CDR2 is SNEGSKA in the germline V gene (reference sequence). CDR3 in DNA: TGCAGTGCCACGGGGGGGGGAACTAATGAAAAACTGTTTTTT. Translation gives CSATGGGTNEKLFF.

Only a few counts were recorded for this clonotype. CDR3 coding DNA: TGTGCCAGTACCGAACGGACAGATGTATACAATGAGCAGTTCTTC. This translates into CASTERTDVYNEQFF. The J gene is TRBJ2-1, the V gene TRBV19, with a tentative D call TRBD1 (6 bases). The germline V and J ends were trimmed by 7 bases and 4 bases, with 17 bases remaining between them. Germline V CDR1 and CDR2: LNHDA, SQIVND (reference sequence). This CDR3 spans 15 amino acids. The full variable domain, its missing parts supplied by reference TRBV19 and TRBJ2-1, is DGGITQSPKYLFRKEGQNVTLSCEQNLNHDAMYWYRQDPGQGLRLIYYSQIVNDFQKGDIAEGYSVSREKKESFPLTVTSAQKNPTAFYLCASTERTDVYNEQFFGPGTRLTVL.

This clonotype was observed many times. CDR3 residues: CSAFLGAGTSGRFRETQYF. For the CDR3, the DNA is TGCAGTGCATTCCTTGGGGCCGGGACTAGCGGGAGGTTTAGAGAGACCCAGTACTTC. The genes are TRBV20-1 and TRBJ2-5, with 15 positions matching TRBD2. The CDR3 runs 19 residues. Germline CDR1 DFQATT, CDR2 SNEGSKA (reference sequence). The V segment lost 6 bases and the J segment 4 bases; nucleotides outside the gene matches: 18.

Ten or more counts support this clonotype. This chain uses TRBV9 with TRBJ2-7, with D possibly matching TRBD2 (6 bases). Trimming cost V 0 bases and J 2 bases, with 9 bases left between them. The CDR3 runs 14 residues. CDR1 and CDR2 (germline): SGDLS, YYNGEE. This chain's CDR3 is CASSVGLGPYEQYF. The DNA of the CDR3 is TGTGCCAGCAGCGTAGGACTAGGACCCTACGAGCAGTACTTC.

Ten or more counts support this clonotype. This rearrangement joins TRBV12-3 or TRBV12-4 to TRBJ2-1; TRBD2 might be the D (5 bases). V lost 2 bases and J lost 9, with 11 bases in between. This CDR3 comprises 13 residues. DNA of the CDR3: TGTGCCAGCAGTTTACCTCCACGGGGTGAGCAGTTCTTC. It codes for CASSLPPRGEQFF.

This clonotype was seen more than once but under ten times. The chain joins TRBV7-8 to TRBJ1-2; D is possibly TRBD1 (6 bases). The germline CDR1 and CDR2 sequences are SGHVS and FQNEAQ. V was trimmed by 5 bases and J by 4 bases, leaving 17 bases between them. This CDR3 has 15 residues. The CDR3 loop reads CASSHQTGAAYGYTF. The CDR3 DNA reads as TGTGCCAGCAGCCACCAGACAGGCGCGGCCTATGGCTACACCTTC.

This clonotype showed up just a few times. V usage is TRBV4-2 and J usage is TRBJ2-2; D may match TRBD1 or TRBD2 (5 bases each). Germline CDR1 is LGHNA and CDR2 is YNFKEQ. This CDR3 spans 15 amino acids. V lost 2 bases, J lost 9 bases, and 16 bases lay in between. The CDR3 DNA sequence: TGTGCCAGCAGCCAACGGGACCGCGCTAGTAGGGAGCTGTTTTTT. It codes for CASSQRDRASRELFF.

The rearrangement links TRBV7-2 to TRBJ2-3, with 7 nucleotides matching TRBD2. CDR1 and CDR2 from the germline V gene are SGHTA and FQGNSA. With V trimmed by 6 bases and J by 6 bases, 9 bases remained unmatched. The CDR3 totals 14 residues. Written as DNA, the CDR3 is TGTGCCAGCAGTGGGCGGGACTACGGTGATACGCAGTATTTT. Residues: CASSGRDYGDTQYF.

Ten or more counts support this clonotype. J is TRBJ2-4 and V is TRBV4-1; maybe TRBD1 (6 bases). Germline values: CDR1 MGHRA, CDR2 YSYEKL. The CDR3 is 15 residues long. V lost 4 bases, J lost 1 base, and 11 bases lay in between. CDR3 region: CASSLTGSAKNIQYF. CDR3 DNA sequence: TGCGCCAGCAGCCTCACAGGGTCGGCCAAAAACATTCAGTACTTC.

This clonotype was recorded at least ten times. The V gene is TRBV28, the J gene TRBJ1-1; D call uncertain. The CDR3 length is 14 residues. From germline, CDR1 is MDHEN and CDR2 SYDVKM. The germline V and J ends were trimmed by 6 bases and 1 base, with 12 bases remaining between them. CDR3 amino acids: CASSPERRNTEAFF. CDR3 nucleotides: TGTGCCAGCAGCCCCGAGAGGAGGAACACTGAAGCTTTCTTT.

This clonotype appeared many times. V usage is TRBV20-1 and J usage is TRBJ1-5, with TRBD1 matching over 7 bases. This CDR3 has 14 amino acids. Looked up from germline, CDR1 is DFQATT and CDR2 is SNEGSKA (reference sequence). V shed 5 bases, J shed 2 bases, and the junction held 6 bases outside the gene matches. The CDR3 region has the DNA TGCAGTGCTCTCAGGGGGGTCGGCAATCAGCCCCAGCATTTT. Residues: CSALRGVGNQPQHF.